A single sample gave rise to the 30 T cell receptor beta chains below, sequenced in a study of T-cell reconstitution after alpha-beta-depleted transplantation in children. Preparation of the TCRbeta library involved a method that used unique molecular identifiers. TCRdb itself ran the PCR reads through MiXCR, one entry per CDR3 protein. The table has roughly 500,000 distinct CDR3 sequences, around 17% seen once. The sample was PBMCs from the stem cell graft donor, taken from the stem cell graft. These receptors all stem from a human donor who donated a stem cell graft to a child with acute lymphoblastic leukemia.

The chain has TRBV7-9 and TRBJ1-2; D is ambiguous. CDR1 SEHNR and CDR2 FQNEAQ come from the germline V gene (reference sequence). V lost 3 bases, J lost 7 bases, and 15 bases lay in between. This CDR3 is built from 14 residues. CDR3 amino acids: CASSLEGGAFGYTF. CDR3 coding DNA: TGTGCCAGCAGCTTGGAGGGAGGTGCGTTTGGCTACACCTTC.

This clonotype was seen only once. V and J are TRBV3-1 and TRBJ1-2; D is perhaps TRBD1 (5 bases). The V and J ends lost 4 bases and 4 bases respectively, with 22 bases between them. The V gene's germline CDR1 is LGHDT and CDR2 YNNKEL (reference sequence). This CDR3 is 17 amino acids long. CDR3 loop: CASSRDTGGVYGYGYTF. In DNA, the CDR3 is TGTGCCAGCAGCCGAGATACCGGGGGGGTGTACGGCTATGGCTACACCTTC.

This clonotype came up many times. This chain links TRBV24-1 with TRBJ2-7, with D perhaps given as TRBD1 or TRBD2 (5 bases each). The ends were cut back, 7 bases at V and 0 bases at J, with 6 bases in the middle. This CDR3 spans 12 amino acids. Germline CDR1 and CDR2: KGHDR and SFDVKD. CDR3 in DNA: TGTGCCACCAGCGGGGCCTCCTACGAGCAGTACTTC. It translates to CATSGASYEQYF.

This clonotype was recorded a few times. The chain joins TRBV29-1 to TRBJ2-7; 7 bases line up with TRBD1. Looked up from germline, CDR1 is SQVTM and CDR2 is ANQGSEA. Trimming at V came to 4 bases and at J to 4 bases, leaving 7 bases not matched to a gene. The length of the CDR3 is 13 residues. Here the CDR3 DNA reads TGCAGCGTTGGTTCGCACAGGGGATACGAGCAGTACTTC. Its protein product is CSVGSHRGYEQYF.

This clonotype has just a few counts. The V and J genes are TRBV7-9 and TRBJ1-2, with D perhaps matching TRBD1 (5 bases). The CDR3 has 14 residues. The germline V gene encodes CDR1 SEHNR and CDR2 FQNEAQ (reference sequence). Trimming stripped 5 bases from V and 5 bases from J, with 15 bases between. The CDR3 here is CASSPGLRVYGYTF. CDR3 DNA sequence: TGTGCCAGCAGCCCGGGACTGAGAGTGTATGGCTACACCTTC.

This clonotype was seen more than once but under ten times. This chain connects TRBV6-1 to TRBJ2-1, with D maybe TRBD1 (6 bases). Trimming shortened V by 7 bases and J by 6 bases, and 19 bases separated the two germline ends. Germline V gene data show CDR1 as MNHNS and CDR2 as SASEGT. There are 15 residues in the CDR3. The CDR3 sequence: CASNGVTGIGNEQFF. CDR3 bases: TGTGCCAGCAACGGCGTCACAGGGATCGGCAATGAGCAGTTCTTC.

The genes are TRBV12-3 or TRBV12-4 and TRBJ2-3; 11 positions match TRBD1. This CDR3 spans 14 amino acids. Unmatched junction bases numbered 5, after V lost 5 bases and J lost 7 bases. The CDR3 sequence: CASSGDRGLHTQYF. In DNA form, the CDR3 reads TGTGCCAGCAGTGGGGACAGGGGGTTACATACGCAGTATTTT.

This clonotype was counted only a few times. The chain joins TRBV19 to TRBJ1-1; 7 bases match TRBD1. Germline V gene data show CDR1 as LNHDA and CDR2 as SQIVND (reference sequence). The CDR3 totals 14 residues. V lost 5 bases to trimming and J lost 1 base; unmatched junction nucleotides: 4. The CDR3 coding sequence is TGTGCCAGTAGTTTTCACAGGGGGAACACTGAAGCTTTCTTT. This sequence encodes CASSFHRGNTEAFF.

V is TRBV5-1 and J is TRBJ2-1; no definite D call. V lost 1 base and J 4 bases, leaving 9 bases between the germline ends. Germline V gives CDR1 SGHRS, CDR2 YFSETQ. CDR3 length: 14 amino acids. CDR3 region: CASSLTAYYNEQFF. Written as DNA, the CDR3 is TGCGCCAGCAGCTTGACCGCCTATTACAATGAGCAGTTCTTC.

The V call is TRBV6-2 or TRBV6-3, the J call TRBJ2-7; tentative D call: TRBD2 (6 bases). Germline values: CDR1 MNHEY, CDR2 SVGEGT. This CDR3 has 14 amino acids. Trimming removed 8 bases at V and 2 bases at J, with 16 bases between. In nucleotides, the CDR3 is TGTGCCAGCCTGGGGGACTTTCAAACCTACGAGCAGTACTTC. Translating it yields CASLGDFQTYEQYF.

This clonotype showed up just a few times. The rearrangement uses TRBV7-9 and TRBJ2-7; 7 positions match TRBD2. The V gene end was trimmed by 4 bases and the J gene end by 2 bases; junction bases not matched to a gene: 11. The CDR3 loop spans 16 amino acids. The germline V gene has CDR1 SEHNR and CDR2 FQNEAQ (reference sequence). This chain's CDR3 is CASSYPEGLQTYEQYF. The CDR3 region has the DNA TGTGCCAGCAGCTACCCCGAGGGACTACAAACCTACGAGCAGTACTTC.

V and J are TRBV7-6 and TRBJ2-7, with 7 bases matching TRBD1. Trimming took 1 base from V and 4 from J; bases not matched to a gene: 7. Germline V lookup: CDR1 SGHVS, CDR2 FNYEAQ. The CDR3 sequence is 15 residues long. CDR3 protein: CASSLDSGQRYEQYF. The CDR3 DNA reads TGTGCCAGCAGCTTAGATTCGGGACAGCGATACGAGCAGTACTTC. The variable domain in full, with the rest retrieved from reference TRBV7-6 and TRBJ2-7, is GAGVSQSPRYKVTKRGQDVALRCDPISGHVSLYWYRQALGQGPEFLTYFNYEAQQDKSGLPNDRFSAERPEGSISTLTIQRTEQRDSAMYRCASSLDSGQRYEQYFGPGTRLTVT.

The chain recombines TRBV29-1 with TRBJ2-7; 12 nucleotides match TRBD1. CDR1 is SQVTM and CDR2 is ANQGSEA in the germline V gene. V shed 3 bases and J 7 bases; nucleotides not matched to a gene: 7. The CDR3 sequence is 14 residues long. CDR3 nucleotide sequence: TGCAGCGTTGAGACGGGACAGGGGGCGTGGGAGCAGTACTTC. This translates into CSVETGQGAWEQYF.

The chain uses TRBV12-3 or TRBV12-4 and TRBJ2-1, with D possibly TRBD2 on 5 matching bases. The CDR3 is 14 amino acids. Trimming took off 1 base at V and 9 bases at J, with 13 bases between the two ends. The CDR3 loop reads CASSLGGSSLEQFF. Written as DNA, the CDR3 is TGTGCCAGCAGTTTAGGTGGGAGCAGCCTTGAGCAGTTCTTC.

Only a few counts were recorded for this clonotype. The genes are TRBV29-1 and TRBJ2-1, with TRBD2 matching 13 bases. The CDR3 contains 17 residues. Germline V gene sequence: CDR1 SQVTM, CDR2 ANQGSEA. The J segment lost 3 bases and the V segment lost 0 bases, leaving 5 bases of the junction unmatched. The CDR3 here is CSVEDPGLAGDYNEQFF. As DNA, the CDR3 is TGCAGCGTTGAAGATCCCGGACTAGCGGGAGACTACAATGAGCAGTTCTTC.

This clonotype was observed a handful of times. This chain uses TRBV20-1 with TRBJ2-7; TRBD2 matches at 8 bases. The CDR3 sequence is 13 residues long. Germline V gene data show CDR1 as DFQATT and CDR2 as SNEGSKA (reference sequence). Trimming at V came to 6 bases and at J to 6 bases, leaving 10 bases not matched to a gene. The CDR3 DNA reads TGCAGTGCCCAGCCAGCGGGAGTGGGCGAGCAGTACTTC. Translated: CSAQPAGVGEQYF.

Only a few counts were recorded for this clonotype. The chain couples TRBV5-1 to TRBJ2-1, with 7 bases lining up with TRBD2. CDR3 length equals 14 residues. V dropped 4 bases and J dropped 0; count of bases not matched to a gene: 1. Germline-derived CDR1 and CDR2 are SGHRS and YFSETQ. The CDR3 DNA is TGCGCCAGCAGCCGGGAGGACTCCTACAATGAGCAGTTCTTC. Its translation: CASSREDSYNEQFF.

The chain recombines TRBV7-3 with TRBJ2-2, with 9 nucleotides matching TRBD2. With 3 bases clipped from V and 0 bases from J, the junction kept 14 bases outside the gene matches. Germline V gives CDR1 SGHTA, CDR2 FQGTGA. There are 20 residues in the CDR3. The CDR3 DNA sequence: TGTGCCAGCAGCTTGAGCGGGAGGCCCGCCAACCCGGCGAACACCGGGGAGCTGTTTTTT. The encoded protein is CASSLSGRPANPANTGELFF.

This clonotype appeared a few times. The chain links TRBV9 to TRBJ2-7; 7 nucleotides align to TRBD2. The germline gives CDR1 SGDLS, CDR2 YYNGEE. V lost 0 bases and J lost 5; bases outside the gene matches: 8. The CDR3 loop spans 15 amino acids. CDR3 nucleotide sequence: TGTGCCAGCAGCGTAGGCGGGAGCAGGGTCCACGAGCAGTACTTC. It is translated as CASSVGGSRVHEQYF. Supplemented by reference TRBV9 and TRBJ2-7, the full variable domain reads DSGVTQTPKHLITATGQRVTLRCSPRSGDLSVYWYQQSLDQGLQFLIQYYNGEERAKGNILERFSAQQFPDLHSELNLSSLELGDSALYFCASSVGGSRVHEQYFGPGTRLTVT.

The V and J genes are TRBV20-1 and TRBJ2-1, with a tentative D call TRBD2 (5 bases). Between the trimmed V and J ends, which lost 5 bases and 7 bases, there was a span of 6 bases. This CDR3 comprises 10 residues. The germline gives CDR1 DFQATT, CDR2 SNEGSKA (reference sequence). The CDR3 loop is CSARLNEQFF. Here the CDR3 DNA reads TGCAGTGCTCGACTAAATGAGCAGTTCTTC.

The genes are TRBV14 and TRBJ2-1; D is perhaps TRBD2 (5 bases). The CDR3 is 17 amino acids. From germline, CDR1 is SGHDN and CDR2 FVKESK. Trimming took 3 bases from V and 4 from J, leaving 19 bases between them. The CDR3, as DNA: TGTGCCAGCAGCCAGGGGAGACGCACAACCACTTACAATGAGCAGTTCTTC. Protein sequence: CASSQGRRTTTYNEQFF.

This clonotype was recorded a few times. CDR3 in DNA: TGTGCCAGCAGCTTACTGGGAGTCGTGGGGAACTATGGCTACACCTTC. This translates into CASSLLGVVGNYGYTF. The chain recombines TRBV7-9 with TRBJ1-2; no clear D gene. The ends were cut back, 2 bases at V and 2 bases at J, with 15 bases in the middle. The CDR3 sequence is 16 residues long. CDR1 is SEHNR, CDR2 FQNEAQ, per germline (reference sequence). Together with reference TRBV7-9 and TRBJ1-2, the CDR3 gives the full variable domain: DTGVSQNPRHKITKRGQNVTFRCDPISEHNRLYWYRQTLGQGPEFLTYFQNEAQLEKSRLLSDRFSAERPKGSFSTLEIQRTEQGDSAMYLCASSLLGVVGNYGYTFGSGTRLTVV.

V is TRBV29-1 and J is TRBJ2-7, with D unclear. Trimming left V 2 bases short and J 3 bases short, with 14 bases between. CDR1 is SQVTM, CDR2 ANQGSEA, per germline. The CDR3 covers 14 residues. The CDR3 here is CSVESELSDYEQYF. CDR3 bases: TGCAGCGTTGAATCTGAGCTATCGGACTACGAGCAGTACTTC.

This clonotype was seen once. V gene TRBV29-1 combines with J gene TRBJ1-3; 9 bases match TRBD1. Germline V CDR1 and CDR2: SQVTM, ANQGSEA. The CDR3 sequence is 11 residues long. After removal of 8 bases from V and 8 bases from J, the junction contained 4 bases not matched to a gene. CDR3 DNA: TGCAGCTTCGACAGGGGGGACACCATATATTTT. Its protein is CSFDRGDTIYF.

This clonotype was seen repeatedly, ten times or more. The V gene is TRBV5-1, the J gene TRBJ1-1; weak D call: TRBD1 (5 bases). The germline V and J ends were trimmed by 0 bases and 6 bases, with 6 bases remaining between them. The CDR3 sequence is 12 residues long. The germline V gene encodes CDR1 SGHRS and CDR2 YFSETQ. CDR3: CASSLEGAEAFF. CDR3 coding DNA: TGCGCCAGCAGCTTGGAAGGGGCTGAAGCTTTCTTT.

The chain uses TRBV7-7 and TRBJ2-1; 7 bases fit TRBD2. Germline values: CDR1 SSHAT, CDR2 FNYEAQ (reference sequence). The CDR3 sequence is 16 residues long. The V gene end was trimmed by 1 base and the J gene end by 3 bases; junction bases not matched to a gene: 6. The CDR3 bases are TGTGCCAGCAGCTTAGATGGTCCTAGCGGCTACAATGAGCAGTTCTTC. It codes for CASSLDGPSGYNEQFF.

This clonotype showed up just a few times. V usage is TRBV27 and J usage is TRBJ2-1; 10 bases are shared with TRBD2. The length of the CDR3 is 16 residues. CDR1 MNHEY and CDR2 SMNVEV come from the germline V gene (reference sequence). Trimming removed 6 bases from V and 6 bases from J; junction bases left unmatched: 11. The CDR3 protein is CASSLEAGGPSNEQFF. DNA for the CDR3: TGTGCCAGCAGCCTCGAAGCGGGAGGGCCCAGCAATGAGCAGTTCTTC.

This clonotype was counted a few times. The CDR3 nucleotides are TGTGCCAGCAGCTTAGGGTACAGAACCTACGAGCAGTACTTC. Its translation is CASSLGYRTYEQYF. This chain connects TRBV7-9 to TRBJ2-7; D ambiguous. The CDR3 contains 14 residues. The V and J ends lost 1 base and 2 bases respectively, with 9 bases between them. The germline V gene has CDR1 SEHNR and CDR2 FQNEAQ (reference sequence).

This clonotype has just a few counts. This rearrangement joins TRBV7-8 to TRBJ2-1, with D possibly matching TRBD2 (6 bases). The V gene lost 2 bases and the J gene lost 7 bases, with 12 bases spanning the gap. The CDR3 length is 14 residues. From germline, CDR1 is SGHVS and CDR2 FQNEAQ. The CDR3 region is CASSLFASVNEQFF. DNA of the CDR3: TGTGCCAGCAGCTTATTTGCTAGCGTGAATGAGCAGTTCTTC.

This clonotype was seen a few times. CDR3 DNA sequence: TGCGCCAGCAGCTTAGGTCGCTCCTACAATGAGCAGTTCTTC. Translating it yields CASSLGRSYNEQFF. The chain combines TRBV5-1 with TRBJ2-1, with unresolved D. Germline CDR1 reads SGHRS; CDR2 reads YFSETQ. V was shortened by 2 bases and J by 0 bases, with 6 bases between the two germline ends. This CDR3 is 14 amino acids long.